The next 8 T cell receptor beta chains were all read from a single sample in a study of T cell responses to AZD1222 COVID-19 vaccine. Clones were read by immunoSEQ multiplex PCR, and TCRdb kept only the in-frame ones, dropping some. The table includes about 140,000 clones, 70% to 90% detected once. Sequenced material: peripheral blood, taken on day 0 of AZD1222 vaccination. The receptors stem from an adult in good health.

The V and J genes are TRBV2 and TRBJ2-7; the D gene could be TRBD1 or TRBD2 (5 bases each). The germline CDR1 and CDR2 sequences are SNHLY and FYNNEI. The V gene lost 7 bases and the J gene lost 6 bases, with 16 bases spanning the gap. This CDR3 has 13 amino acids. CDR3 amino acids: CASMRGVGFEQYF. The CDR3 nucleotides are TGTGCCAGCATGAGGGGAGTAGGGTTCGAGCAGTACTTC.

This chain links TRBV2 with TRBJ1-1, with no clear D. The CDR3 runs 11 residues. Germline loops: CDR1 SNHLY, CDR2 FYNNEI. V was trimmed by 7 bases and J by 1 base, leaving 4 bases between them. The CDR3 sequence: CASTTNTEAFF. CDR3 bases: TGTGCCAGCACTACGAACACTGAAGCTTTCTTT.

The gene calls are TRBV7-9 and TRBJ2-1; 9 bases align to TRBD2. The CDR3 has 17 residues. Unmatched junction bases numbered 13, after V lost 1 base and J lost 9 bases. Germline V gives CDR1 SEHNR, CDR2 FQNEAQ (reference sequence). The CDR3 nucleotides read TGTGCCAGCAGCTTAGGTGCGCCGGGACTAGCAAGTTCTGAGCAGTTCTTC. It encodes CASSLGAPGLASSEQFF.

This clone was detected once. The CDR3: CASSHRTGLNTEAFF. DNA for the CDR3: TGTGCCAGCAGCCATCGGACAGGATTGAACACTGAAGCTTTCTTT. The chain is built from TRBV14 and TRBJ1-1; 7 nucleotides align to TRBD1. CDR3 length: 15 residues. V shed 3 bases, J shed 0 bases, and the junction held 4 bases outside the gene matches. The germline V gene has CDR1 SGHDN and CDR2 FVKESK.

The CDR3 loop is CASSFLAGPDYEQFF. The CDR3 nucleotides read TGCGCCAGCAGCTTCCTAGCGGGGCCGGACTATGAGCAGTTCTTC. The rearrangement joins TRBV5-1 to TRBJ2-1; 9 bases are a match to TRBD2. The V and J ends lost 2 bases and 8 bases, in that order; junction bases with no gene match: 8. The CDR3 contains 15 residues. Germline values: CDR1 SGHRS, CDR2 YFSETQ. Combining the CDR3 with reference TRBV5-1 and TRBJ2-1 gives the whole variable domain KAGVTQTPRYLIKTRGQQVTLSCSPISGHRSVSWYQQTPGQGLQFLFEYFSETQRNKGNFPGRFSGRQFSNSRSEMNVSTLELGDSALYLCASSFLAGPDYEQFFGPGTRLTVL.

The chain is built from TRBV30 and TRBJ1-3; D is uncertain. This CDR3 has 15 amino acids. Trimming pared 2 bases from V and 4 bases from J, leaving 15 bases between. The V gene's germline CDR1 is GTSNPN and CDR2 SVGIG (reference sequence). The CDR3 here is CAWSPPEGAGNTIYF. The DNA for the CDR3 is TGTGCCTGGAGTCCGCCGGAAGGCGCAGGAAACACCATATATTTT.

V gene TRBV7-2 combines with J gene TRBJ1-1, with D possibly matching TRBD1 (5 bases). Germline values: CDR1 SGHTA, CDR2 FQGNSA. With 3 bases removed from V and 7 bases from J, the gap between germline ends came to 12 bases. This CDR3 has 13 amino acids. The DNA for the CDR3 is TGTGCCAGCAGCTTGGGGACCGGCGTTGAAGCTTTCTTT. Residues: CASSLGTGVEAFF.

The rearrangement uses TRBV30 and TRBJ1-5; maybe TRBD1 (5 bases). Germline V gene data show CDR1 as GTSNPN and CDR2 as SVGIG (reference sequence). Trimming pared 2 bases from V and 6 bases from J, leaving 11 bases between. This CDR3 is 13 amino acids long. CDR3 region: CAWSRRGGQPQHF. CDR3 bases: TGTGCCTGGAGTAGAAGGGGAGGTCAGCCCCAGCATTTT.